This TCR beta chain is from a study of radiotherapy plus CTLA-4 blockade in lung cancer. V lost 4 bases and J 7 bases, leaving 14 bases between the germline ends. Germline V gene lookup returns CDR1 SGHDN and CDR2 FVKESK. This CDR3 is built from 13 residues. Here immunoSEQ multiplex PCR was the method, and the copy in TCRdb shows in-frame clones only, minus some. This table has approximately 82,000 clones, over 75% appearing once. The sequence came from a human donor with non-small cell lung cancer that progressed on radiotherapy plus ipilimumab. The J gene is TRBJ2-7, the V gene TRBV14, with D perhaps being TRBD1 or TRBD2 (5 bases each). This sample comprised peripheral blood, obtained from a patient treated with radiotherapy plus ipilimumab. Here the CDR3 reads CASSPGPTGEQYF. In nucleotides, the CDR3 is TGTGCCAGCAGCCCGGGACCCACGGGGGAGCAGTACTTC. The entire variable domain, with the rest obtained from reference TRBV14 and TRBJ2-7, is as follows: EAGVTQFPSHSVIEKGQTVTLRCDPISGHDNLYWYRRVMGKEIKFLLHFVKESKQDESGMPNNRFLAERTGGTYSTLKVQPAELEDSGVYFCASSPGPTGEQYFGPGTRLTVT.